This paragraph reports one T cell receptor beta chain. The sample comes from a study of cytomegalovirus exposure and HLA in healthy donors. CDR3 length: 14 amino acids. Trimming removed 4 bases from V and 4 bases from J; junction bases left unmatched: 6. The germline V gene has CDR1 LNHNV and CDR2 YYDKDF (reference sequence). In the PCR, 60 Vbeta and 13 Jbeta primers were used. Generated by immunoSEQ multiplex PCR, the TCRdb table keeps only in-frame clones and is missing some. Of 75,000 to 90,000 clones detected, around 82% appear once; the ten largest clones hold around 3.4%. The source is a man aged 45 to 65 in good health and CMV-seronegative. The chain uses TRBV15 and TRBJ1-2, with TRBD1 matching over 7 bases. Sequencing was performed on PBMCs. The DNA for the CDR3 is TGTGCCACCAGCAAAGCCGGGACAGTCTATGGCTACACCTTC. Its translation is CATSKAGTVYGYTF.